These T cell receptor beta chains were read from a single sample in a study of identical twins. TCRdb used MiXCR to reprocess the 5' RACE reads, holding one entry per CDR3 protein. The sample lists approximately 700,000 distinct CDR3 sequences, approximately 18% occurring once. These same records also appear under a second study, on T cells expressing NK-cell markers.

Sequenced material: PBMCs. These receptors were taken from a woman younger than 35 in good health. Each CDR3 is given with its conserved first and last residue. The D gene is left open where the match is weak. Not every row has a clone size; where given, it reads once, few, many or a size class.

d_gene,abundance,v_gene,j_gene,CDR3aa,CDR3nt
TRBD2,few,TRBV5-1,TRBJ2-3,CASTNRPSGGTRDTQYF,TGCGCCAGCACCAATCGACCAAGCGGGGGGACCAGAGATACGCAGTATTTT
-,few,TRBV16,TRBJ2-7,CASSQWSGRSQQYF,TGTGCCAGCAGCCAATGGTCCGGTAGGAGTCAGCAGTACTTC
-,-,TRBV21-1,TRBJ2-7,CASSKERTYEQYF,TGTGCCAGCAGCAAAGAACGAACCTACGAGCAGTACTTC
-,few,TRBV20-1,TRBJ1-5,CSASGGSFQPQHF,TGCAGTGCTTCCGGCGGGAGTTTTCAGCCCCAGCATTTT
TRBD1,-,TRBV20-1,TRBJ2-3,CSVGYGTGSIDTQYF,TGCAGTGTAGGATACGGGACAGGGTCAATAGATACGCAGTATTTT
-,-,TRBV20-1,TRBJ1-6,CSAIQSSYNSPLHF,TGCAGTGCCATCCAAAGCTCCTATAATTCACCCCTCCACTTT
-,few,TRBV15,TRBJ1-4,CATSSRRGDREKLFF,TGTGCCACCAGCTCTAGGAGAGGGGATAGGGAAAAACTGTTTTTT
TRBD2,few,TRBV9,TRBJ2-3,CASSVQPQTSGGGGTQYF,TGTGCCAGCAGCGTCCAGCCACAGACTAGCGGGGGGGGCGGTACGCAGTATTTT
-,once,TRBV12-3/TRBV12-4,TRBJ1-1,CASSFRPIMNTEAFF,TGTGCCAGCAGTTTCAGGCCCATCATGAACACTGAAGCTTTCTTT
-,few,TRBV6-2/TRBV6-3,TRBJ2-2,CASSQPRSGGTGELFF,TGTGCCAGCAGCCAACCTCGTAGCGGAGGGACCGGGGAGCTGTTTTTT
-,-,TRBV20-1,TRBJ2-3,CSAWGGSPAEYSTDTQYF,TGCAGTGCTTGGGGAGGCTCACCCGCCGAATATAGCACAGATACGCAGTATTTT
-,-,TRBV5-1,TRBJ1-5,CASSLEGPNQPQHF,TGCGCCAGCAGCTTGGAGGGACCAAATCAGCCCCAGCATTTT
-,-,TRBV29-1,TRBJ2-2,CSVSPPAGRTGELFF,TGCAGCGTTAGTCCCCCGGCAGGGCGAACCGGGGAGCTGTTTTTT
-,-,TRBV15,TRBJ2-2,CATSRDPASSGTGELFF,TGTGCCACCAGCAGAGATCCTGCTAGTTCGGGGACCGGGGAGCTGTTTTTT
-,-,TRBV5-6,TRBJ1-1,CASSFSPPNTEAFF,TGTGCCAGCAGCTTTAGCCCTCCGAACACTGAAGCTTTCTTT
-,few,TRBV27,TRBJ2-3,CASSGTGTQYF,TGTGCCAGCAGTGGAACCGGGACCCAGTATTTT
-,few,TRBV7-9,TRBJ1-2,CASSRLTDGYTF,TGTGCCAGCAGCCGGCTTACGGACGGCTACACCTTC
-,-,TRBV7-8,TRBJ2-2,CASSSRRELKPHGELFF,TGTGCCAGCAGCTCTCGGAGGGAGCTGAAGCCTCACGGGGAGCTGTTTTTT
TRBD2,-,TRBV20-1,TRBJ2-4,CSARAGVAGTLAKNIQYF,TGCAGTGCCAGGGCGGGGGTAGCGGGAACCCTAGCCAAAAACATTCAGTACTTC
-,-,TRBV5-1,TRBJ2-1,CASSLGGHRGKEYNEQFF,TGCGCCAGCAGCTTGGGGGGACACCGGGGGAAAGAGTACAATGAGCAGTTCTTC
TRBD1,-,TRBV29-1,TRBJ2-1,CSVEDRDRENVEQFF,TGCAGCGTTGAAGATAGGGACAGGGAAAACGTTGAGCAGTTCTTC
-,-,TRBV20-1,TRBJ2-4,CSARGQGVTKNIQYF,TGCAGTGCTAGGGGTCAGGGAGTAACCAAAAACATTCAGTACTTC
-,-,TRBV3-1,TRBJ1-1,CASSQDRQGNTEAFF,TGTGCCAGCAGCCAAGATCGGCAGGGGAACACTGAAGCTTTCTTT
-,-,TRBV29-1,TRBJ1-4,CSVDVGLANEKLFF,TGCAGCGTTGATGTTGGACTCGCTAATGAAAAACTGTTTTTT
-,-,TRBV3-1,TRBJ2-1,CASSQDLSNDYFGQFF,TGTGCCAGCAGCCAAGATCTAAGTAATGATTATTTTGGGCAGTTCTTC
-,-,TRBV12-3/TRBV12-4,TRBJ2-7,CASSHRQSGGYEQYF,TGTGCCAGCAGCCATAGACAGTCTGGGGGATACGAGCAGTACTTC
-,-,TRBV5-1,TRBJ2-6,CASSTGPYSSGANVLTF,TGCGCCAGCAGCACCGGACCGTATTCCTCTGGGGCCAACGTCCTGACTTTC
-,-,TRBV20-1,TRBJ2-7,CSAPDGHAYEQYF,TGCAGTGCCCCGGACGGTCACGCCTACGAGCAGTACTTC
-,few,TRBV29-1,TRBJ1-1,CSVRQGPEAFF,TGCAGCGTTCGTCAGGGCCCTGAAGCTTTCTTT
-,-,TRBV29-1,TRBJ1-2,CSVLSRYGYTF,TGCAGCGTTTTGTCACGCTATGGCTACACCTTC
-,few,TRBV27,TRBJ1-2,CASVPSREDYGYTF,TGTGCCAGCGTACCTTCCAGGGAGGACTATGGCTACACCTTC
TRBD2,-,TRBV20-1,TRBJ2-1,CSAGRTSGRTGNEQFF,TGCAGTGCTGGTAGGACTAGCGGGAGGACTGGCAATGAGCAGTTCTTC
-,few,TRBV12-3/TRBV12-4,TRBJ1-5,CASSLAGSGQPQHF,TGTGCCAGCAGTTTGGCAGGGTCCGGTCAGCCCCAGCATTTT
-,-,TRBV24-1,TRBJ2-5,CATPRRGRETQYF,TGTGCCACCCCCCGCCGGGGAAGGGAGACCCAGTACTTC
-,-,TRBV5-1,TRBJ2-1,CASSSPWGRKVDNEQFF,TGCGCCAGCAGCTCCCCTTGGGGACGGAAGGTCGACAATGAGCAGTTCTTC
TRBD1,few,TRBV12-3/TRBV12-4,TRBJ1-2,CASSLQGTGNYGYTF,TGTGCCAGCAGTTTACAGGGGACAGGCAACTATGGCTACACCTTC
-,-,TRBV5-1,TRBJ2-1,CASRLTGPSHEQFF,TGCGCCAGCCGTTTAACAGGACCATCGCATGAGCAGTTCTTC
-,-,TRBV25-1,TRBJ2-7,CASSESHSPSIYEQYF,TGTGCCAGCAGTGAATCCCACAGCCCTAGTATCTACGAGCAGTACTTC
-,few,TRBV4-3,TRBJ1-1,CASRRAEMNTEAFF,TGCGCCAGCAGACGGGCTGAGATGAACACTGAAGCTTTCTTT
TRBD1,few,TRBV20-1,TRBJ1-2,CSARKQGARNYGYTF,TGCAGTGCTAGAAAACAGGGGGCACGTAACTATGGCTACACCTTC
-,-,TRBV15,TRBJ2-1,CATSRDLVVGRRNEQFF,TGTGCCACCAGCAGAGATCTAGTTGTCGGGAGACGGAATGAGCAGTTCTTC
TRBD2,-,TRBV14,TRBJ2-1,CASSQDRTSGGASQFF,TGTGCCAGCAGCCAAGATCGCACTAGCGGGGGGGCAAGTCAGTTCTTC
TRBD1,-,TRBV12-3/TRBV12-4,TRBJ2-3,CASSLGVTGLGPPPTDTQYF,TGTGCCAGCAGTTTGGGTGTGACAGGGCTAGGGCCTCCCCCCACAGATACGCAGTATTTT
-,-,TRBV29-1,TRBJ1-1,CSVEDLQGNTEAFF,TGCAGCGTTGAAGATCTACAGGGGAACACTGAAGCTTTCTTT
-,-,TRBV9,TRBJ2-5,CASSVGYDPQETQYF,TGTGCCAGCAGCGTAGGATACGATCCTCAGGAGACCCAGTACTTC
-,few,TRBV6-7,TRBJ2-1,CASSLGLPWGVAYNEQFF,TGTGCCAGCAGTTTGGGCCTTCCCTGGGGGGTCGCCTACAATGAGCAGTTCTTC
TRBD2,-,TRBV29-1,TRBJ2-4,CSVERGDNQNIQYF,TGCAGCGTTGAGCGGGGGGACAACCAAAACATTCAGTACTTC
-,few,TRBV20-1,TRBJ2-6,CSARLPGANVLTF,TGCAGTGCTAGACTCCCTGGGGCCAACGTCCTGACTTTC
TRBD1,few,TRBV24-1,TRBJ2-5,CATSDGTGKEETQYF,TGTGCCACCAGTGACGGGACAGGGAAAGAAGAGACCCAGTACTTC
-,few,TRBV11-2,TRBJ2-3,CASSLVGGRGLSTDTQYF,TGTGCCAGCAGCTTAGTGGGGGGGCGGGGACTGAGCACAGATACGCAGTATTTT
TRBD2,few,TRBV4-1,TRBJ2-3,CASSHSGGSPTDTQYF,TGCGCCAGCAGCCATTCTGGCGGGAGTCCCACAGATACGCAGTATTTT
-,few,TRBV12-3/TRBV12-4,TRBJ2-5,CASAEEGETQYF,TGTGCCAGCGCCGAGGAGGGAGAGACCCAGTACTTC
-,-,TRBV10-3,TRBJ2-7,CAISGSGSGEQYF,TGTGCCATCAGTGGGTCCGGATCAGGGGAGCAGTACTTC
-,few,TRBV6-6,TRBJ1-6,CASSYRDNSPLHF,TGTGCCAGCAGTTACCGAGATAATTCACCCCTCCACTTT
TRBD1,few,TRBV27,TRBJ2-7,CASSSLQGVMYEQYF,TGTGCCAGCAGTTCCCTGCAGGGGGTTATGTACGAGCAGTACTTC
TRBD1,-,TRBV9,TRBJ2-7,CASSPRTDRVTYEQYF,TGTGCCAGCAGCCCAAGAACCGACAGGGTCACCTACGAGCAGTACTTC
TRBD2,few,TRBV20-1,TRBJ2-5,CSASPGGETQYF,TGCAGTGCAAGCCCGGGGGGGGAGACCCAGTACTTC
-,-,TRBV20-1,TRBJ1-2,CSARGGQGIGGYTF,TGCAGTGCTAGAGGCGGGCAGGGGATCGGTGGCTACACCTTC
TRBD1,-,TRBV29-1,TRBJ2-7,CSVADRENYEQYF,TGCAGCGTTGCGGACAGGGAAAACTACGAGCAGTACTTC